Given below is one TCR beta chain in context. What it binds is unknown. CDR3 length equals 16 residues. This entry is derived from a study of T cells in localized non-small cell lung cancer. General observations from the study: Out of the top 100 tumor clones, a median approximately 57 were seen in adjacent lung. Analysis by sequencing included only one tumor region, so heterogeneity remains possible. A denser population of T cells in blood accompanied longer overall survival.

Sequenced by immunoSEQ multiplex PCR; TCRdb stores in-frame clones only, minus some. The table lists 15,000 to 25,000 clones, approximately 90% of them singletons. The specimen comprised peripheral blood, sampled before any cancer treatment. This TCR derives from a male donor older than 55 with stage I squamous cell lung carcinoma. This chain connects TRBV12-1 to TRBJ2-3. TRBV12-1 is noted as a pseudogene. CDR3 DNA sequence: TGTGCCAGCATGGGGACGATGAAGAGGGGCACAGATACGCAGTATTTT. Its translation is CASMGTMKRGTDTQYF.